This T cell receptor beta chain was captured in a study of cytomegalovirus exposure and HLA in healthy donors. CDR1 SNHLY and CDR2 FYNNEI come from the germline V gene. J gave up 2 bases and V 8 bases, and 12 bases lay outside the gene matches. This CDR3 comprises 16 residues. Both 60 Vbeta primers and 13 Jbeta primers went into the PCR. Clones were sequenced by immunoSEQ multiplex PCR, and TCRdb holds only the in-frame ones, with some missing. The sample holds about 160,000 clones, about 79% seen once. The sequencing input was PBMCs. The origin of this receptor is a man over 45 in good health and CMV-seropositive. This chain links TRBV2 with TRBJ2-5, with TRBD2 matching over 9 bases. CDR3 bases: TGTGCCAGCGAAGCGGGAGGTATGGGGCGGCAAGAGACCCAGTACTTC. It is translated as CASEAGGMGRQETQYF.